The 18 T cell receptor beta chains in this list originate from one sample, sequenced in a study of sequential checkpoint blockade in melanoma. The table came from immunoSEQ multiplex PCR; TCRdb's copy has only in-frame clones and leaves some out. In the table there are about 6,700 clones, 23% of which are singletons. As to treatment: randomized to nivolumab then ipilimumab (arm A) or the reverse (arm B). The sample in question was tumor tissue (inferred from file names), obtained from a patient given nivolumab and ipilimumab in sequence. Receptors originate from a human donor with melanoma.

The chain is built from TRBV6-8 and TRBJ1-2; no clear D. V gave up 0 bases and J gave up 6 bases, with 14 bases separating them. The germline gives CDR1 MNHGY, CDR2 SAAAGT. There are 15 residues in the CDR3. The CDR3 reads CASSYSPGFSDGYTF. The CDR3 coding sequence is TGTGCCAGCAGTTACTCGCCCGGGTTCAGCGATGGCTACACCTTC.

The chain carries TRBV28 and TRBJ2-1; TRBD1 agrees at 7 bases. This CDR3 has 14 residues. Trimming cost V 2 bases and J 7 bases; bases outside gene matches: 5. CDR1 and CDR2 (germline): MDHEN, SYDVKM. CDR3 amino acids: CASSLGGRGNEQFF. The CDR3 DNA follows: TGTGCCAGCAGTTTAGGCGGCAGGGGGAATGAGCAGTTCTTC.

By proportion, this clone is medium-sized. This chain uses TRBV11-3 with TRBJ1-1; D is uncertain. CDR3 size: 14 residues. Germline V lookup: CDR1 SGHNT, CDR2 YENEEA. Between the trimmed V and J ends, which lost 2 bases and 6 bases, there was a span of 13 bases. This CDR3 reads CASSLRADGAEAFF. The CDR3 bases are TGTGCCAGCAGCTTAAGAGCGGATGGCGCTGAAGCTTTCTTT.

By frequency in the sample, this clone is medium-sized. This chain uses TRBV4-1 with TRBJ2-7, with 8 bases that match TRBD2. In germline, CDR1 is MGHRA, CDR2 YSYEKL. J lost 7 bases, V lost 4 bases, and 15 bases had no gene match. This CDR3 is built from 16 residues. CDR3 sequence reads: CASSRFGTSGVVEQYV. CDR3 coding DNA: TGCGCCAGCAGCCGGTTCGGGACTAGTGGCGTTGTTGAGCAGTACGTC.

By share of the sample, this clone is medium-sized. The CDR3, as DNA: TGCAGCGTTGAACGGACAGGGCCAGAGACCCAGTACTTC. Protein: CSVERTGPETQYF. The rearrangement joins TRBV29-1 to TRBJ2-5; TRBD1 aligns across 8 bases. CDR1 SQVTM and CDR2 ANQGSEA come from the germline V gene. V shed 2 bases and J 4 bases; nucleotides not matched to a gene: 3. This CDR3 is 13 amino acids long.

CDR3 coding DNA: TGTGCCAGCAGGGCGGCCCCCGGGGGGGAAGCTTTCTTT. Its translation is CASRAAPGGEAFF. The chain recombines TRBV6-8 with TRBJ1-1; D is possibly TRBD1 (5 bases). Per the germline V gene, CDR1 is MNHGY and CDR2 is SAAAGT. Trimming left V 6 bases short and J 8 bases short, with 16 bases between. CDR3 size: 13 residues.

V is TRBV15 and J is TRBJ2-7, with a possible D match to TRBD1 (5 bases). CDR3 length equals 15 residues. Per germline, CDR1 LNHNV and CDR2 YYDKDF (reference sequence). Trimming shortened V by 5 bases and J by 4 bases, and 18 bases separated the two germline ends. The CDR3 here is CATSPQEPLFYEQYV. The CDR3 nucleotides are TGTGCCACCAGCCCACAGGAGCCCCTCTTTTACGAGCAGTACGTC.

A note on this clone: The sample carries other DNA sequences with the same CDR3. The rearrangement joins TRBV5-1 to TRBJ1-1; tentatively, D is TRBD1 (5 bases). V was pared by 4 bases and J by 0 bases, with 13 bases between. This CDR3 has 15 residues. Germline assignment: CDR1 SGHRS and CDR2 YFSETQ. This CDR3 is CASSPQWGVNTEAFF. In DNA, the CDR3 is TGCGCCAGCAGCCCTCAATGGGGGGTGAACACTGAAGCTTTCTTT.

This clone has more than one count but fewer than ten. The rearrangement joins TRBV19 to TRBJ2-2; D not certain. V lost 5 bases, J lost 2 bases, and 15 bases lay in between. Germline V gives CDR1 LNHDA, CDR2 SQIVND (reference sequence). The CDR3 spans 16 residues. The CDR3 spells CASSLDDRQNTGELFF. The CDR3 bases are TGTGCCAGTAGTCTTGACGACCGGCAAAACACCGGGGAGCTGTTTTTT. Full variable domain (missing parts from reference TRBV19 and TRBJ2-2): DGGITQSPKYLFRKEGQNVTLSCEQNLNHDAMYWYRQDPGQGLRLIYYSQIVNDFQKGDIAEGYSVSREKKESFPLTVTSAQKNPTAFYLCASSLDDRQNTGELFFGEGSRLTVL.

The chain employs TRBV6-8 and TRBJ2-7, with 7 bases matching TRBD1. Germline V gene sequence: CDR1 MNHGY, CDR2 SAAAGT. This CDR3 is 12 amino acids long. Losses at the gene ends were 6 bases for V and 6 bases for J; bases not matched to a gene: 5. CDR3 in DNA: TGTGCCAGCAGCCAGGGGGACGGCGAGCAGTACGTC. Protein sequence: CASSQGDGEQYV.

This clone has a handful of counts. The chain carries TRBV9 and TRBJ2-1, with 10 bases that match TRBD1. Germline assignment: CDR1 SGDLS and CDR2 YYNGEE. The CDR3 is 21 residues long. Trimming cost V 6 bases and J 4 bases; bases outside gene matches: 25. The CDR3 reads CASTLPRDRGTTWVEYNEQFF. CDR3 nucleotides: TGTGCCAGCACCCTACCTCGGGACAGGGGTACAACTTGGGTAGAATACAATGAGCAGTTCTTC.

This clone is termed medium-sized. The chain carries TRBV6-8 and TRBJ1-1; the D is unclear. In germline, CDR1 is MNHGY, CDR2 SAAAGT. The germline V and J ends were trimmed by 4 bases and 3 bases, with 6 bases remaining between them. The CDR3 runs 12 residues. CDR3 loop: CASSLGDTEAFF. In nucleotides, the CDR3 is TGTGCCAGCAGTTTGGGAGACACTGAAGCTTTCTTT.

This clone was seen only a few times. This sequence joins TRBV19 and TRBJ1-1; the D is unclear. Germline CDR1 is LNHDA and CDR2 is SQIVND (reference sequence). The CDR3 length is 13 residues. V lost 6 bases and J 2 bases, leaving 10 bases between the germline ends. The DNA for the CDR3 is TGTGCCAGTAGAGGTAACAGAAACACTGAAGCTTTCTTT. It yields the protein CASRGNRNTEAFF.

In its sample, this clone ranks as medium-sized. The genes are TRBV28 and TRBJ1-1; D not certain. Trimming pared 2 bases from V and 2 bases from J, leaving 9 bases between. The CDR3 contains 14 residues. CDR1 is MDHEN, CDR2 SYDVKM, per germline. CDR3 region: CASSLPPFNTEAFF. DNA of the CDR3: TGTGCCAGCAGTTTACCGCCATTTAACACTGAAGCTTTCTTT.

This clone turned up a few times. V and J are TRBV11-3 and TRBJ1-4; 7 nucleotides align to TRBD1. CDR3 length: 16 amino acids. Trimming took 3 bases from V and 8 from J; bases not matched to a gene: 12. In germline, CDR1 is SGHNT, CDR2 YENEEA. CDR3 region: CASSLLIDRDYEKLFF. DNA for the CDR3: TGTGCCAGCAGCTTGTTAATAGACAGGGATTACGAAAAACTGTTTTTT.

The chain is built from TRBV5-1 and TRBJ2-7, with D unresolved. Germline V gene lookup returns CDR1 SGHRS and CDR2 YFSETQ. CDR3 size: 16 residues. Trimming took off 0 bases at V and 2 bases at J, with 15 bases between the two ends. The CDR3 loop reads CASSLDGRGRTYEQYV. In DNA form, the CDR3 reads TGCGCCAGCAGCTTGGACGGCCGTGGCAGAACCTACGAGCAGTACGTC.

This chain joins TRBV8-2 and TRBJ1-5; the table's D call of TRBD1 was not tested on the DNA. TRBV8-2 is a pseudogene. CDR3 length equals 16 residues. This CDR3 is CASSSFATGRNQPQHF. The DNA of the CDR3 is TGTGCCAGCAGTTCGTTCGCGACAGGACGAAATCAGCCCCAGCATTTT.

By its share, this clone is medium-sized. Within the sample, other DNA sequences also encode this same CDR3. This chain connects TRBV6-8 to TRBJ2-1; no definite D call. Looked up from germline, CDR1 is MNHGY and CDR2 is SAAAGT. CDR3 length equals 14 residues. V lost 6 bases and J 6 bases, leaving 15 bases between the germline ends. The CDR3 DNA sequence: TGTGCCAGCAGAAACCCGGTGAAGGCCAATGAGCAGTTCTTC. Translation: CASRNPVKANEQFF.